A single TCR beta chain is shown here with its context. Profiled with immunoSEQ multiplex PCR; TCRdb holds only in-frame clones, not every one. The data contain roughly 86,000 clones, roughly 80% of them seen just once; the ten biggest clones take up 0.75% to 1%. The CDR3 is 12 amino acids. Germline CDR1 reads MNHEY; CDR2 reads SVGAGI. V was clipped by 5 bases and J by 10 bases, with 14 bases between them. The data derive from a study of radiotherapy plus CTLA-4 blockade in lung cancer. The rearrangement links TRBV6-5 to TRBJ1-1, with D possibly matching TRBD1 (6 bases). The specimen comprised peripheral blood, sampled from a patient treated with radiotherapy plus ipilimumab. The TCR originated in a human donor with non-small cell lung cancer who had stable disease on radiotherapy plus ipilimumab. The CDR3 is CASSERRGRAFF. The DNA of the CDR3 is TGTGCCAGCAGTGAAAGAAGGGGGAGAGCTTTCTTT.